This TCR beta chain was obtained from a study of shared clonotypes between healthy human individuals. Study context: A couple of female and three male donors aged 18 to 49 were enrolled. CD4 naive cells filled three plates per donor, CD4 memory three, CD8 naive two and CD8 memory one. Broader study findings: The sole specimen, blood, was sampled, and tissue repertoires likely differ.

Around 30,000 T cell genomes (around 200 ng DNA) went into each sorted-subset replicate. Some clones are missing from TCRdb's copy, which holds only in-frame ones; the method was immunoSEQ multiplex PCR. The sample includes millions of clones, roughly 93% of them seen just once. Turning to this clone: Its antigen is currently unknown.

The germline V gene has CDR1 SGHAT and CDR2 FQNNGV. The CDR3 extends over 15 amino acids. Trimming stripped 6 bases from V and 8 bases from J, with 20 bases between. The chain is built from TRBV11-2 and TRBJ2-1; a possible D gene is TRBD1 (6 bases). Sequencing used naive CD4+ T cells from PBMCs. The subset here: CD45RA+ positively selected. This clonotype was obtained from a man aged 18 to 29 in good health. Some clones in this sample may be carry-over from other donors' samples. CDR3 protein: CASRRGLGGGYEQFF. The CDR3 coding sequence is TGTGCCAGCAGACGGGGTCTAGGGGGTGGGTATGAGCAGTTCTTC.